This passage covers 17 T cell receptor beta chains from one sample sequenced in a study of long-term antiretroviral therapy in people with HIV. Run at survey level, the immunoSEQ assay was version v3.0. Sequenced by immunoSEQ multiplex PCR; TCRdb stores in-frame clones only, minus some. The table lists fewer than 45,000 clones, about 80% of them singletons, with about 5.8% in the top ten. The material sequenced was unsorted PBMCs, taken 3.4 years after starting antiretroviral therapy. All receptors derive from a man in his thirties or forties with HIV.

The rearrangement uses TRBV6-4 and TRBJ1-2; D might be TRBD1 (5 bases). Germline V gene data show CDR1 as MRHNA and CDR2 as SNTAGT. The CDR3 is 14 amino acids. The V end was cut by 3 bases, the J end by 5 bases, with 13 bases between. CDR3 region: CASSESSRGYGYTF. CDR3 sequence (DNA): TGTGCCAGCAGTGAGTCCTCTCGGGGGTATGGCTACACCTTC.

The V gene is TRBV5-1, the J gene TRBJ2-7; D perhaps matches TRBD2 (6 bases). The CDR3 contains 15 residues. The V gene lost 1 base and the J gene lost 2 bases, with 13 bases spanning the gap. Germline lookup yields CDR1 SGHRS and CDR2 YFSETQ. The CDR3 protein is CASSLPRENPYEQYF. The CDR3 DNA follows: TGCGCCAGCAGCTTGCCTCGGGAGAACCCCTACGAGCAGTACTTC.

This clone has only a few counts. The rearrangement joins TRBV7-2 to TRBJ2-7, with 8 bases that match TRBD1. The CDR3 runs to 12 residues. V trimming: 5 bases; J trimming: 6 bases; junction bases outside the gene matches: 3. CDR1 is SGHTA and CDR2 is FQGNSA in the germline V gene. For the CDR3, the DNA is TGTGCCAGCAGCATGACAGGGGTCGAGCAGTACTTC. This translates into CASSMTGVEQYF.

This chain links TRBV5-4 with TRBJ2-5; 12 nucleotides match TRBD2. The germline CDR1 and CDR2 sequences are SGHNT and YYREEE (reference sequence). The CDR3 is 16 amino acids. J was trimmed by 5 bases and V by 0 bases; bases with no gene match: 5. CDR3 residues: CASSLGLAGERETQYF. CDR3 in DNA: TGTGCCAGCAGCTTGGGACTAGCGGGAGAGAGGGAGACCCAGTACTTC.

The chain carries TRBV28 and TRBJ2-6, with D possibly TRBD2 on 5 matching bases. V was clipped by 4 bases and J by 0 bases, with 16 bases between them. This CDR3 is built from 18 residues. The germline V gene encodes CDR1 MDHEN and CDR2 SYDVKM. Written as DNA, the CDR3 is TGTGCCAGCAGTTCCAGCAGGCTAGCCAACTCTGGGGCCAACGTCCTGACTTTC. It translates to CASSSSRLANSGANVLTF.

With respect to this clone: The same CDR3 also results from other DNA sequences found in this sample. V and J are TRBV28 and TRBJ2-1; D remains unclear. The CDR3 is made up of 14 amino acids. Per germline, CDR1 MDHEN and CDR2 SYDVKM. Trimming stripped 1 base from V and 2 bases from J, with 6 bases between. DNA for the CDR3: TGTGCCAGCAGTTTATCGGGCACCTACAATGAGCAGTTCTTC. Its protein is CASSLSGTYNEQFF.

The rearrangement links TRBV15 to TRBJ1-1, with 8 bases fitting TRBD1. The germline CDR1 and CDR2 sequences are LNHNV and YYDKDF (reference sequence). The CDR3 covers 18 residues. V shed 1 base and J 1 base; nucleotides not matched to a gene: 11. In DNA, the CDR3 is TGTGCCACCAGCAGAGTCTTCTGGGCCGGGACAGGGAACACTGAAGCTTTCTTT. It is translated as CATSRVFWAGTGNTEAFF.

The rearrangement joins TRBV27 to TRBJ2-1, with 12 bases aligning to TRBD2. This CDR3 spans 18 amino acids. Germline-derived CDR1 and CDR2 are MNHEY and SMNVEV (reference sequence). Trimming at V came to 6 bases and at J to 8 bases, leaving 17 bases not matched to a gene. CDR3 amino acids: CASSLGLAGPSWGHEQFF. CDR3 in DNA: TGTGCCAGCAGCCTTGGACTAGCGGGACCCTCCTGGGGGCATGAGCAGTTCTTC.

The V gene is TRBV7-2, the J gene TRBJ2-2; 14 bases line up with TRBD2. V gave up 2 bases and J gave up 5 bases; unmatched junction bases: 4. In germline, CDR1 is SGHTA, CDR2 FQGNSA. The CDR3 is made up of 17 amino acids. The CDR3 loop reads CASSLPGLAGVTGELFF. CDR3 coding DNA: TGTGCCAGCAGCTTACCGGGACTAGCGGGAGTTACCGGGGAGCTGTTTTTT.

The DNA of the CDR3 is TGTGCCAGCAGCGACCAGCTCCGGGACAGGGGCATCAATGAGCAGTTCTTC. It specifies CASSDQLRDRGINEQFF. This chain joins TRBV13 and TRBJ2-1; TRBD1 matches 10 bases. The CDR3 sequence is 17 residues long. Germline CDR1 reads PRHDT; CDR2 reads FYEKMQ (reference sequence). J lost 6 bases, V lost 5 bases, and 13 bases had no gene match. Full variable domain (remainder filled in from reference TRBV13 and TRBJ2-1): AAGVIQSPRHLIKEKRETATLKCYPIPRHDTVYWYQQGPGQDPQFLISFYEKMQSDKGSIPDRFSAQQFSDYHSELNMSSLELGDSALYFCASSDQLRDRGINEQFFGPGTRLTVL.

This clone is a singleton in its sample. The chain is built from TRBV18 and TRBJ1-1; the match to TRBD1 covers 8 bases. The germline gives CDR1 KGHSH, CDR2 LQKENI. CDR3 length: 15 amino acids. J lost 1 base, V lost 4 bases, and 5 bases had no gene match. CDR3 protein: CASSRQDRANTEAFF. The CDR3, as DNA: TGTGCCAGCTCACGCCAGGACAGGGCGAACACTGAAGCTTTCTTT.

The V call is TRBV29-1, the J call TRBJ2-2; no definite D call. CDR1 is SQVTM and CDR2 is ANQGSEA in the germline V gene. V was clipped by 3 bases and J by 5 bases, with 7 bases between them. The CDR3 contains 12 residues. As DNA, the CDR3 is TGCAGCGTTGATGGGAAAACCGGGGAGCTGTTTTTT. Its protein is CSVDGKTGELFF.

V is TRBV21-1 and J is TRBJ2-2. TRBV21-1 has pseudogene status. The CDR3 is made up of 12 amino acids. The chain's CDR3 is CARKGGDGELFF. CDR3 nucleotides: TGTGCCAGGAAGGGGGGAGACGGGGAGCTGTTTTTT.

This clone came up a few times. The chain has TRBV10-3 and TRBJ1-2; D gene ambiguous. The CDR3 totals 15 residues. CDR1 and CDR2 from the germline V gene are ENHRY and SYGVKD. With 0 bases removed from V and 8 bases from J, the gap between germline ends came to 16 bases. CDR3 sequence (DNA): TGTGCCATCAGTGAGTCGGTGACTGCCTCTTCGGGCTACACCTTC. Translation: CAISESVTASSGYTF.

The V and J genes are TRBV20-1 and TRBJ1-5; TRBD1 might be the D (5 bases). Germline values: CDR1 DFQATT, CDR2 SNEGSKA (reference sequence). There are 11 residues in the CDR3. V lost 3 bases to trimming and J lost 5 bases, with 5 bases between them. CDR3 nucleotides: TGCAGTGCTAGCAGGGATCAGCCCCAGCATTTT. This sequence encodes CSASRDQPQHF.

This chain joins TRBV30 and TRBJ2-7; D call uncertain. Germline loops: CDR1 GTSNPN, CDR2 SVGIG (reference sequence). V was pared by 0 bases and J by 0 bases, with 6 bases between. The CDR3 extends over 13 amino acids. CDR3 in DNA: TGTGCCTGGAGTGTAACAGACTCCTACGAGCAGTACTTC. Translated: CAWSVTDSYEQYF.

The chain combines TRBV5-1 with TRBJ1-1; D unresolved. In germline, CDR1 is SGHRS, CDR2 YFSETQ. Trimming cost V 2 bases and J 2 bases, with 7 bases left between them. CDR3 length: 13 residues. The CDR3 is CASSLKGNTEAFF. The CDR3 DNA sequence: TGCGCCAGCAGCTTAAAGGGAAACACTGAAGCTTTCTTT.